Below, one T cell receptor (beta chain) is given with its context. What it binds is unknown. These data come from a study of cytomegalovirus exposure and HLA in healthy donors. General study findings and limits: TRBV6-2, TRBV6-3 and other indistinguishable V segments were excluded.

This CDR3 has 14 amino acids. The germline CDR1 and CDR2 sequences are MGHRA and YSYEKL. V was pared by 4 bases and J by 3 bases, with 2 bases of the junction left unmatched. Both 60 Vbeta primers and 13 Jbeta primers went into the PCR. Only in-frame clones appear in the TCRdb table, and some are missing; sequencing was by immunoSEQ multiplex PCR. The sample gives about 40,000 clones, 60% to 75% of which show up once; roughly 3.7% is in the top ten. The material sequenced was PBMCs. The J gene is TRBJ1-5, the V gene TRBV4-1; 8 bases agree with TRBD1. This receptor was identified in a man in his forties or fifties in good health and CMV-seronegative. Written as DNA, the CDR3 is TGCGCCAGCAGCCGCAGGGGGCTCAATCAGCCCCAGCATTTT. It is translated as CASSRRGLNQPQHF.